Shown below are 32 T cell receptor beta chains from a single sample sequenced in a study of blood T cell repertoires in COVID-19 (dated by TCRdb to about 2020). The method was the immunoSEQ multiplex PCR assay. TCRdb's version of the immuneACCESS table is confined to in-frame rearrangements and falls short of the full clone set. An unresolved V gene accounts for under half of the shortfall where checked; the remainder is of unknown origin. The sample contains 150,000 to 200,000 clones, 89% of them found a single time. 1.9% of the sample is held by the ten biggest clonotypes. Sequences were obtained from peripheral blood. Receptors were obtained from a man aged 18 to 30 who had recovered from COVID-19.

The gene calls are TRBV13 and TRBJ2-1, with 10 bases that match TRBD1. From germline, CDR1 is PRHDT and CDR2 FYEKMQ (reference sequence). V trimming: 1 base; J trimming: 3 bases; junction bases outside the gene matches: 3. The CDR3 sequence is 16 residues long. CDR3: CASSLEGQGNYNEQFF. Written as DNA, the CDR3 is TGTGCCAGCAGCTTAGAGGGACAGGGGAACTACAATGAGCAGTTCTTC. The full variable domain, its missing parts supplied by reference TRBV13 and TRBJ2-1, is AAGVIQSPRHLIKEKRETATLKCYPIPRHDTVYWYQQGPGQDPQFLISFYEKMQSDKGSIPDRFSAQQFSDYHSELNMSSLELGDSALYFCASSLEGQGNYNEQFFGPGTRLTVL.

This clone was seen just once. The chain carries TRBV9 and TRBJ2-7; D not resolved. Deletions cut 3 bases from V and 6 bases from J, with 7 bases between. CDR1 and CDR2 (germline): SGDLS, YYNGEE. This CDR3 region has 11 residues. The CDR3 DNA follows: TGTGCCAGCAGCGCCGCGGCCGAGCAGTACTTC. This sequence encodes CASSAAAEQYF.

The chain combines TRBV5-6 with TRBJ2-1, with D hard to call. The V gene lost 1 base and the J gene lost 0 bases, with 8 bases spanning the gap. The CDR3 length is 15 residues. Germline CDR1 SGHDT, CDR2 YYEEEE. The CDR3 spells CASSLMSSSYNEQFF. In nucleotides, the CDR3 is TGTGCCAGCAGCTTGATGAGTAGCTCCTACAATGAGCAGTTCTTC.

The chain uses TRBV5-4 and TRBJ2-1; 13 nucleotides align to TRBD2. The CDR3 runs 17 residues. Germline CDR1 and CDR2: SGHNT and YYREEE (reference sequence). With V trimmed by 4 bases and J by 3 bases, 7 bases remained unmatched. This CDR3 is CASSPGLAGPLYNEQFF. CDR3 sequence (DNA): TGTGCCAGCAGCCCGGGACTAGCGGGGCCTCTCTACAATGAGCAGTTCTTC. The whole variable domain, remainder taken from reference TRBV5-4 and TRBJ2-1, is ETGVTQSPTHLIKTRGQQVTLRCSSQSGHNTVSWYQQALGQGPQFIFQYYREEENGRGNFPPRFSGLQFPNYSSELNVNALELDDSALYLCASSPGLAGPLYNEQFFGPGTRLTVL.

This clone appeared once. This chain connects TRBV7-2 to TRBJ1-2, with TRBD1 identical over 7 bases. Per germline, CDR1 SGHTA and CDR2 FQGNSA. The CDR3 loop spans 13 amino acids. Trimming at V came to 5 bases and at J to 5 bases, leaving 5 bases not matched to a gene. This CDR3 is CASSPGQTYGYTF. The DNA of the CDR3 is TGTGCCAGCAGCCCGGGACAGACTTATGGCTACACCTTC.

V usage is TRBV12-3 or TRBV12-4 and J usage is TRBJ1-5; D remains ambiguous. The CDR3 covers 13 residues. Trimming left V 5 bases short and J 9 bases short, with 14 bases between. In DNA, the CDR3 is TGTGCCAGCAGTCTCCGGGCCAGCGGGCCCCAGCATTTT. Encoded protein: CASSLRASGPQHF.

The chain carries TRBV6-5 and TRBJ2-7; D is possibly TRBD1 (6 bases). This CDR3 has 15 residues. Germline V gives CDR1 MNHEY, CDR2 SVGAGI. The V end lost 4 bases, the J end lost 1 base, and 14 bases lay between the germline ends. As DNA, the CDR3 is TGTGCCAGCAGTTCGCAGGGGATACTATCCTACGAGCAGTACTTC. This translates into CASSSQGILSYEQYF.

V is TRBV7-2 and J is TRBJ2-2, with D possibly being TRBD2 (6 bases). With 6 bases removed from V and 1 base from J, the gap between germline ends came to 12 bases. The CDR3 has 15 residues. Germline values: CDR1 SGHTA, CDR2 FQGNSA. CDR3 DNA: TGTGCCAGCAGTCGACTAGGGAGGAACACCGGGGAGCTGTTTTTT. It encodes CASSRLGRNTGELFF.

For the CDR3, the DNA is TGTGCCAGCAGTATGGAGCGGGAGCTTTACAATGAGCAGTTCTTC. Amino acid sequence: CASSMERELYNEQFF. The V call is TRBV5-4, the J call TRBJ2-1; 8 positions agree with TRBD2. The V and J ends lost 5 bases and 4 bases, in that order; junction bases with no gene match: 8. Germline V gene sequence: CDR1 SGHNT, CDR2 YYREEE (reference sequence). The CDR3 has 15 residues.

V gene TRBV7-3 combines with J gene TRBJ2-1; TRBD1 aligns across 8 bases. V trimming: 5 bases; J trimming: 6 bases; junction bases outside the gene matches: 6. CDR1 is SGHTA, CDR2 FQGTGA, per germline. The CDR3 is made up of 14 amino acids. The CDR3 coding sequence is TGTGCCAGCAGCCTTACAGGACAGGGCAATGAGCAGTTCTTC. It specifies CASSLTGQGNEQFF.

V gene TRBV4-2 combines with J gene TRBJ2-7; 8 bases line up with TRBD1. J was trimmed by 5 bases and V by 0 bases; bases with no gene match: 12. The CDR3 covers 17 residues. CDR1 is LGHNA and CDR2 is YNFKEQ in the germline V gene. The CDR3 reads CASSQELPGQVGNEQYF. DNA for the CDR3: TGTGCCAGCAGCCAAGAACTACCGGGACAGGTAGGGAACGAGCAGTACTTC.

The chain joins TRBV5-6 to TRBJ1-2, with 8 positions matching TRBD1. Germline-derived CDR1 and CDR2 are SGHDT and YYEEEE. Trimming cost V 4 bases and J 2 bases; bases outside gene matches: 7. CDR3 length equals 15 residues. CDR3 protein: CASSPTPGGNYGYTF. DNA of the CDR3: TGTGCCAGCAGCCCTACACCAGGGGGCAACTATGGCTACACCTTC.

This clone was counted once. This chain uses TRBV7-2 with TRBJ2-3, with 9 bases identical to TRBD1. The CDR3 contains 16 residues. CDR1 SGHTA and CDR2 FQGNSA come from the germline V gene. After removal of 5 bases from V and 4 bases from J, the junction contained 10 bases not matched to a gene. This chain's CDR3 is CASSPRRDRVADTQYF. The CDR3, as DNA: TGTGCCAGCAGCCCACGCCGGGACAGGGTAGCAGATACGCAGTATTTT.

This chain links TRBV11-2 with TRBJ2-5, with 8 bases aligning to TRBD2. The junction had 6 bases not matched to a gene; V was cut back by 5 bases and J by 13 bases. Germline-derived CDR1 and CDR2 are SGHAT and FQNNGV. This CDR3 is 11 amino acids long. The CDR3 here is CASSRGGSWYF. The CDR3 DNA follows: TGTGCCAGCAGCCGGGGGGGCTCCTGGTACTTC.

The rearrangement joins TRBV2 to TRBJ2-7; 7 positions agree with TRBD2. The trim removed 8 bases at V and 3 bases at J, leaving 10 bases unmatched. The CDR3 is 14 residues long. Looked up from germline, CDR1 is SNHLY and CDR2 is FYNNEI. The CDR3, as DNA: TGTGCCAGCTCGGAACGGGGGGTCGACTACGAGCAGTACTTC. The encoded protein is CASSERGVDYEQYF.

This sequence joins TRBV4-3 and TRBJ2-7; TRBD2 aligns across 8 bases. Trimming cost V 0 bases and J 4 bases; bases outside gene matches: 17. CDR1 and CDR2 from the germline V gene are LGHNA and YSLEER. CDR3 length: 19 amino acids. As DNA, the CDR3 is TGCGCCAGCAGCCAAGAGGTCAAGCGGGAGATTGGGTCGTCATACGAGCAGTACTTC. This encodes CASSQEVKREIGSSYEQYF.

The chain joins TRBV7-6 to TRBJ2-5, with TRBD2 as a possible D gene (6 bases). The CDR3 runs 16 residues. The V and J ends lost 2 bases and 5 bases respectively, with 18 bases between them. CDR1 is SGHVS, CDR2 FNYEAQ, per germline. CDR3 amino acids: CASSLPSGTGRETQYF. The DNA of the CDR3 is TGTGCCAGCAGCTTACCCTCCGGGACGGGGAGGGAGACCCAGTACTTC.

CDR3 DNA: TGTGCCAGCAGTGAAGACAGGCCCGCCTACGAGCAGTACTTC. It is translated as CASSEDRPAYEQYF. The rearrangement uses TRBV28 and TRBJ2-7; D might be TRBD1 (6 bases). This CDR3 contains 14 residues. Germline CDR1 reads MDHEN; CDR2 reads SYDVKM. The ends were cut back, 5 bases at V and 2 bases at J, with 13 bases in the middle.

J is TRBJ2-7 and V is TRBV4-1, with a weak D call TRBD2 (6 bases). Germline CDR1 MGHRA, CDR2 YSYEKL. V dropped 5 bases and J dropped 0 bases, with 20 bases sitting between them. The CDR3 is 17 amino acids. The CDR3 here is CASSLSMGLTSSYEQYF. The CDR3 region has the DNA TGCGCCAGCAGCTTGAGCATGGGTCTGACTAGCTCCTACGAGCAGTACTTC.

This chain links TRBV27 with TRBJ2-5, with TRBD1 matching over 9 bases. This CDR3 is built from 14 residues. Germline CDR1 MNHEY, CDR2 SMNVEV (reference sequence). Trimming at V came to 8 bases and at J to 3 bases, leaving 7 bases not matched to a gene. CDR3 sequence: CASGVDRGEETQYF. CDR3 nucleotides: TGTGCCAGCGGGGTAGACAGGGGGGAAGAGACCCAGTACTTC.

This chain uses TRBV5-4 with TRBJ1-1; D possibly corresponds to TRBD1 (6 bases). The CDR3 is 14 amino acids. V was pared by 4 bases and J by 1 base, with 11 bases between. CDR1 is SGHNT, CDR2 YYREEE, per germline (reference sequence). The CDR3 protein is CASSTYRENTEAFF. The DNA for the CDR3 is TGTGCCAGCAGCACATACAGGGAGAACACTGAAGCTTTCTTT.

V and J are TRBV28 and TRBJ2-7; TRBD1 agrees at 9 bases. CDR1 MDHEN and CDR2 SYDVKM come from the germline V gene. This CDR3 is 12 amino acids long. Trimming removed 6 bases from V and 3 bases from J; junction bases left unmatched: 0. The CDR3 nucleotides are TGTGCCAGCAGGACAGGGGGCTACGAGCAGTACTTC. Translation gives CASRTGGYEQYF. Complete variable domain (other parts from reference TRBV28 and TRBJ2-7): DVKVTQSSRYLVKRTGEKVFLECVQDMDHENMFWYRQDPGLGLRLIYFSYDVKMKEKGDIPEGYSVSREKKERFSLILESASTNQTSMYLCASRTGGYEQYFGPGTRLTVT.

V is TRBV25-1 and J is TRBJ1-1, with no clear D. V dropped 1 base and J dropped 1 base, with 10 bases sitting between them. The CDR3 runs 15 residues. CDR1 is MGHDK and CDR2 is SYGVNS in the germline V gene. CDR3 bases: TGTGCCAGCAGTGAATCACGGGGAAAGAACACTGAAGCTTTCTTT. This gives the protein CASSESRGKNTEAFF.

This rearrangement joins TRBV7-3 to TRBJ1-1, with a possible D match to TRBD1 (5 bases). The CDR3 length is 13 residues. Germline assignment: CDR1 SGHTA and CDR2 FQGTGA. Trimming stripped 3 bases from V and 4 bases from J, with 9 bases between. The CDR3: CASSFGRGTEAFF. The CDR3 region has the DNA TGTGCCAGCAGCTTTGGAAGGGGCACTGAAGCTTTCTTT.

CDR3 in amino acids: CASSGQETQYF. Here the CDR3 DNA reads TGTGCCAGCAGCGGCCAAGAGACCCAGTACTTC. The rearrangement links TRBV2 to TRBJ2-5; D unclear. The CDR3 runs to 11 residues. Germline CDR1 SNHLY, CDR2 FYNNEI. Trimming left V 6 bases short and J 1 base short, with 3 bases between.

The chain joins TRBV7-9 to TRBJ1-2; 8 bases agree with TRBD1. Germline V gene lookup returns CDR1 SEHNR and CDR2 FQNEAQ (reference sequence). The V and J ends lost 5 bases and 8 bases, in that order; junction bases with no gene match: 16. The CDR3 length is 16 residues. CDR3 sequence (DNA): TGTGCCAGCAGCACAAGAACCGGGACAGGTGTTGGCGGCTACACCTTC. This sequence encodes CASSTRTGTGVGGYTF.

V gene TRBV19 combines with J gene TRBJ2-7; D is possibly TRBD1 (7 bases). V dropped 3 bases and J dropped 3 bases, with 18 bases sitting between them. The CDR3 has 16 amino acids. Looked up from germline, CDR1 is LNHDA and CDR2 is SQIVND (reference sequence). Here the CDR3 DNA reads TGTGCCAGTAGTATCGGGGGCGGGACAGCTTTCTACGAGCAGTACTTC. Translation: CASSIGGGTAFYEQYF. Combining the CDR3 with reference TRBV19 and TRBJ2-7 gives the whole variable domain DGGITQSPKYLFRKEGQNVTLSCEQNLNHDAMYWYRQDPGQGLRLIYYSQIVNDFQKGDIAEGYSVSREKKESFPLTVTSAQKNPTAFYLCASSIGGGTAFYEQYFGPGTRLTVT.

The CDR3 DNA reads as TGCAGCGTTGAATTTGTGGCTAGCGGACGTGCTGTAGAGACCCAGTACTTC. Amino acid sequence: CSVEFVASGRAVETQYF. The gene calls are TRBV29-1 and TRBJ2-5; TRBD2 agrees at 7 bases. V lost 2 bases and J lost 4; bases outside the gene matches: 16. The germline V gene encodes CDR1 SQVTM and CDR2 ANQGSEA. The CDR3 consists of 17 residues.

The chain has TRBV28 and TRBJ2-2, with D uncertain. The CDR3 length is 12 residues. The germline V and J ends were trimmed by 8 bases and 1 base, with 5 bases remaining between them. Germline values: CDR1 MDHEN, CDR2 SYDVKM. CDR3: CASPGNTGELFF. The CDR3, as DNA: TGTGCCAGCCCAGGGAACACCGGGGAGCTGTTTTTT.

V is TRBV18 and J is TRBJ2-1; 8 nucleotides match TRBD2. The germline V gene has CDR1 KGHSH and CDR2 LQKENI. The CDR3 covers 14 residues. Trimming cost V 3 bases and J 8 bases; bases outside gene matches: 6. The CDR3: CASSPGLGNDEQFF. CDR3 sequence (DNA): TGTGCCAGCTCACCGGGACTAGGGAACGATGAGCAGTTCTTC.

This chain joins TRBV24-1 and TRBJ1-2; D is perhaps TRBD1 (6 bases). Per germline, CDR1 KGHDR and CDR2 SFDVKD. V lost 3 bases and J 4 bases, leaving 8 bases between the germline ends. The CDR3 runs 13 residues. The CDR3 is CATSDDRSYGYTF. CDR3 bases: TGTGCCACCAGTGATGACAGGAGCTATGGCTACACCTTC.

V gene TRBV27 combines with J gene TRBJ1-6; 11 nucleotides align to TRBD1. Germline CDR1 reads MNHEY; CDR2 reads SMNVEV (reference sequence). With 5 bases clipped from V and 8 bases from J, the junction kept 8 bases outside the gene matches. The length of the CDR3 is 16 residues. Written as DNA, the CDR3 is TGTGCCAGCAGTCCAGGACAGGGGGCGACTCATTCACCCCTCCACTTT. Its translation: CASSPGQGATHSPLHF.